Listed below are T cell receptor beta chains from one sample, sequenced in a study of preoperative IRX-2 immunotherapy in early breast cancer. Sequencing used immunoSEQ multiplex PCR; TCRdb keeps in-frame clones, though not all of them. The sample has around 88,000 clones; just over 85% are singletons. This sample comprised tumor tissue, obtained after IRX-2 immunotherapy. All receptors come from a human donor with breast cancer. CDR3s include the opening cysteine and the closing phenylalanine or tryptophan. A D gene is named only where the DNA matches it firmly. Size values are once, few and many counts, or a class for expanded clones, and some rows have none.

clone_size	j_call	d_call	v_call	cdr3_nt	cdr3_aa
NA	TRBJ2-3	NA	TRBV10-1	TGCGCCAGCAGTTACAGGGCATTGGCAGATACGCAGTATTTT	CASSYRALADTQYF
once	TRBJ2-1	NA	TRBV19	TGTGCCAGTAGTATCCCCCCCGGGACCGAGAACAATGAGCAGTTCTTC	CASSIPPGTENNEQFF
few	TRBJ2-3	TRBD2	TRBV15	TGTGCCACCAGCATGGGGATTCGGGAGGGAAAGGCAGATACGCAGTATTTT	CATSMGIREGKADTQYF
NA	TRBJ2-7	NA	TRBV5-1	TGCGCCAGCAGCCCCCCGAGCGCGGATATGCAGCAGTACTTC	CASSPPSADMQQYF
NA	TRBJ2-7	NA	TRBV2	TGTGCCCGGGGAAGGGAGTCCTCCTACGAGCAGTACTTC	CARGRESSYEQYF
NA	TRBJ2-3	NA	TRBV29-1	TGCAGCTCCGGGACCCCCGGGACAGATACGCAGTATTTT	CSSGTPGTDTQYF
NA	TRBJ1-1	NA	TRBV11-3	TGTGCCAGCAGCTCCCAAAATACATGGAACACTGAAGCTTTCTTT	CASSSQNTWNTEAFF
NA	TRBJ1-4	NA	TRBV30	TGTGCCTGGAGTCCTCCACAGGGTTTAGGGGAAAAACTGTTTTTT	CAWSPPQGLGEKLFF
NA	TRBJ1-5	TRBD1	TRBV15	TGTGCCACCAGCAGAGACCCTGGACAGGGAGTTCAGCCCCAGCATTTT	CATSRDPGQGVQPQHF
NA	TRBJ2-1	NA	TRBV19	TGTGCCAGTAGTATAGATAAGGAGAATGAGCAGTTCTTC	CASSIDKENEQFF
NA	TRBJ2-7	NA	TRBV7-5	TGTGCCAGCAGCTTAGCTCAGCGGGGCTTGTCGTTCGAGCAGTACTTC	CASSLAQRGLSFEQYF
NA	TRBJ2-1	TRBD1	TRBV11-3	TGTGCCAGCAGCTCTACAGGGGGTGTTAACAATGAGCAGTTCTTC	CASSSTGGVNNEQFF
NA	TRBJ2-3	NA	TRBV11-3	TGTGCCAGCAGCAGCCGGGGCCGAAGCACAGATACGCAGTATTTT	CASSSRGRSTDTQYF
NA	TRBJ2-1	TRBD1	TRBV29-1	TGCAGCGTTGATAGACAGGGCCTATACAATGAGCAGTTCTTC	CSVDRQGLYNEQFF